The entry below describes one TCR beta chain. CDR1 is SNHLY and CDR2 is FYNNEI in the germline V gene. V lost 0 bases, J lost 4 bases, and 6 bases lay in between. CDR3 length equals 13 residues. After extraction with the RNeasy kit, 0.5 to 1 ug of the RNA was reverse transcribed using random hexamers. TCRdb ran MiXCR on the immunoSEQ multiplex PCR reads and lists one entry per CDR3 protein. The repertoire has 250,000 to 300,000 distinct CDR3 sequences, 89% of them found once; the top ten carry more than 0.15%. These data come from a study of CD8 T cells in Susac syndrome. Blood CD8+ and CD4+ T cells underwent high-throughput TCR beta sequencing.

The J gene is TRBJ1-1, the V gene TRBV2; no reliable D call. The sequence was collected from a human donor with multiple sclerosis. The specimen was CD8+ T cells from PBMCs. For the CDR3, the DNA is TGTGCCAGCAGTGAAGCCACAGCCACTGAAGCTTTCTTT. Amino acids: CASSEATATEAFF.